This T cell receptor beta chain was retrieved from a study of cytotoxic CD8 clonotypes in ibrutinib-treated CLL. For the study at large: Researchers reported 11 relapsed/refractory and about 15 treatment-naive patients, 17 to 18 of them IGHV unmutated.

Clones were read by immunoSEQ multiplex PCR, and TCRdb kept only the in-frame ones, dropping some. Counted here are fewer than 35,000 clones, roughly 85% occurring once; the ten biggest clones make up 6.5% to 8%. V lost 4 bases, J lost 9 bases, and 16 bases lay in between. Germline CDR1 and CDR2: SGHRS and YFSETQ. This CDR3 region has 13 residues. This sequence was found in a human donor with chronic lymphocytic leukemia. The sample here was PBMCs, taken after 24 months of ibrutinib treatment. The J gene is TRBJ2-5, the V gene TRBV5-1; D possibly corresponds to TRBD2 (6 bases). CDR3 sequence: CASSRSGTGAQYF. CDR3 coding DNA: TGCGCCAGCAGCCGTTCGGGGACTGGGGCCCAGTACTTC.